The T cell receptor beta chain described here comes from a study of T cell repertoires in cytomegalovirus infection. From germline, CDR1 is SGHVS and CDR2 FNYEAQ. The CDR3 length is 13 residues. In TCRdb, the reads were re-called with MiXCR into one record per CDR3 protein. The sample records about 470,000 distinct CDR3 sequences, about 42% being singletons. Study-wide results and caveats: The ex vivo response showed dominance by HLA-C-restricted CMV-specific TCR beta clonotypes. Adding up the frequency of public TCR beta families identified people who carried CMV plus the relevant HLA.

This clonotype turned up a few times. Its target is not known. Sequence at one end of the junction differs from germline and may be a read error. The clonotype originates from a human donor in good health (CMV status not recorded). Some clones in this sample may be carry-over from other donors' samples. The sequencing used cultured PBMCs, collected from culture after CMV antigen stimulation. V gene TRBV7-6 combines with J gene TRBJ1-1; D is perhaps TRBD1 (6 bases). The CDR3 nucleotides are TGTGCCAGCAGCTCAGGTCGGGGGCGGAGGATGCACTTT. Protein product: CASSSGRGRRMHF.